This passage covers 23 T cell receptor beta chains from one sample sequenced in a study of shared clonotypes between healthy human individuals. In the naive CD8 group, cells lacked CD45RO and were positively selected for CCR7, so terminally differentiated effector memory CD45RA+ cells were left out. The method was immunoSEQ multiplex PCR; TCRdb's version includes in-frame clones alone and lacks a portion of them. The top ten clones hold 24% of a sample with about 680,000 clones, just over 90% of them seen once. Sequencing input: naive CD8+ T cells sorted from blood. Receptors were obtained from a man aged 25 to 45 in good health.

The genes are TRBV27 and TRBJ2-7; no reliable D call. V shed 0 bases and J shed 1 base, with 7 bases lying between them. The CDR3 totals 14 residues. Per germline, CDR1 MNHEY and CDR2 SMNVEV (reference sequence). The CDR3 nucleotides read TGTGCCAGCAGTTTATCGTGGAATTCCTACGAGCAGTACTTC. Translated: CASSLSWNSYEQYF.

The chain is built from TRBV5-1 and TRBJ2-1; 9 nucleotides match TRBD1. The CDR3 spans 16 residues. Trimming removed 6 bases from V and 8 bases from J; junction bases left unmatched: 15. Germline CDR1 and CDR2: SGHRS and YFSETQ. The CDR3 protein is CASTDFGTGPMDEQFF. CDR3 bases: TGCGCCAGCACCGACTTCGGGACAGGGCCGATGGATGAGCAGTTCTTC. Complete variable domain (other parts from reference TRBV5-1 and TRBJ2-1): KAGVTQTPRYLIKTRGQQVTLSCSPISGHRSVSWYQQTPGQGLQFLFEYFSETQRNKGNFPGRFSGRQFSNSRSEMNVSTLELGDSALYLCASTDFGTGPMDEQFFGPGTRLTVL.

V is TRBV7-9 and J is TRBJ2-2; TRBD2 aligns across 12 bases. J gave up 4 bases and V 4 bases, and 1 base lay outside the gene matches. CDR3 length equals 15 residues. Germline V gene sequence: CDR1 SEHNR, CDR2 FQNEAQ (reference sequence). The CDR3 is CASSSSGRGTGELFF. The CDR3 nucleotides read TGTGCCAGCAGCTCTAGCGGGAGGGGCACCGGGGAGCTGTTTTTT.

CDR3 nucleotide sequence: TGTGCCAGCAGTGCAGGGGCTGGAAGGTCTGAAGCTTTCTTT. Its translation is CASSAGAGRSEAFF. This chain uses TRBV27 with TRBJ1-1; D is perhaps TRBD1 (6 bases). V lost 5 bases to trimming and J lost 6 bases, with 16 bases between them. Germline assignment: CDR1 MNHEY and CDR2 SMNVEV (reference sequence). This CDR3 is built from 14 residues.

On this clone itself: A junction end diverges from the germline sequence, so it may reflect a read error. The chain is built from TRBV19 and TRBJ2-1; D call uncertain. Germline V lookup: CDR1 LNHDA, CDR2 SQIVND (reference sequence). This CDR3 is built from 14 residues. The CDR3 bases are TGTGCCAGTCGTATCCGTGCAGCTAACGATGAGCAGTTCTTC. Encoded protein: CASRIRAANDEQFF.

The chain links TRBV7-9 to TRBJ2-3, with D perhaps TRBD2 (5 bases). The CDR3 has 14 amino acids. V lost 7 bases and J 6 bases, leaving 17 bases between the germline ends. CDR1 and CDR2 (germline): SEHNR, FQNEAQ (reference sequence). The CDR3 DNA follows: TGTGCCAGCACCCCCCCGGGGAGTAGCGATACGCAGTATTTT. This codes for CASTPPGSSDTQYF. Full variable domain (remainder filled in from reference TRBV7-9 and TRBJ2-3): DTGVSQNPRHKITKRGQNVTFRCDPISEHNRLYWYRQTLGQGPEFLTYFQNEAQLEKSRLLSDRFSAERPKGSFSTLEIQRTEQGDSAMYLCASTPPGSSDTQYFGPGTRLTVL.

V and J are TRBV18 and TRBJ2-7; D remains ambiguous. CDR3 length: 14 amino acids. The V gene lost 3 bases and the J gene lost 3 bases, with 12 bases spanning the gap. Germline V lookup: CDR1 KGHSH, CDR2 LQKENI. In DNA form, the CDR3 reads TGTGCCAGCTCACCTAGTTCCGTCAGCTACGAGCAGTACTTC. Translating gives CASSPSSVSYEQYF.

This clone was seen more than once but under ten times. The chain combines TRBV27 with TRBJ2-2; 7 bases agree with TRBD1. The CDR3 covers 16 residues. The germline gives CDR1 MNHEY, CDR2 SMNVEV (reference sequence). Trimming cost V 3 bases and J 5 bases; bases outside gene matches: 9. Here the CDR3 reads CASSFFEQGSTGELFF. The DNA for the CDR3 is TGTGCCAGCAGTTTTTTCGAACAGGGGAGTACCGGGGAGCTGTTTTTT.

V usage is TRBV14 and J usage is TRBJ2-1; tentative D call: TRBD2 (5 bases). From germline, CDR1 is SGHDN and CDR2 FVKESK. The CDR3 length is 14 residues. The V end lost 3 bases, the J end lost 5 bases, and 11 bases lay between the germline ends. CDR3 loop: CASSHWNGDNEQFF. CDR3 nucleotide sequence: TGTGCCAGCAGCCACTGGAACGGGGACAATGAGCAGTTCTTC.

The rearrangement links TRBV7-9 to TRBJ2-7; weak D call: TRBD2 (7 bases). Deletions cut 5 bases from V and 6 bases from J, with 17 bases between. Germline CDR1 is SEHNR and CDR2 is FQNEAQ (reference sequence). This CDR3 has 14 amino acids. The CDR3 nucleotides are TGTGCCAGCAGCCTGGGCGGGGGCCCCTCCGAGCAGTACTTC. This translates into CASSLGGGPSEQYF. Full variable domain (remainder filled in from reference TRBV7-9 and TRBJ2-7): DTGVSQNPRHKITKRGQNVTFRCDPISEHNRLYWYRQTLGQGPEFLTYFQNEAQLEKSRLLSDRFSAERPKGSFSTLEIQRTEQGDSAMYLCASSLGGGPSEQYFGPGTRLTVT.

The rearrangement joins TRBV11-2 to TRBJ2-3; no firm D call. V was trimmed by 3 bases and J by 3 bases, leaving 13 bases between them. The germline gives CDR1 SGHAT, CDR2 FQNNGV. The CDR3 consists of 15 residues. In nucleotides, the CDR3 is TGTGCCAGCAGCTTTTCCATCCAGACTACAGATACGCAGTATTTT. Its translation is CASSFSIQTTDTQYF.

This clone was seen just once. V and J are TRBV6-1 and TRBJ2-7; D is unclear. CDR3 length: 13 amino acids. Germline V lookup: CDR1 MNHNS, CDR2 SASEGT. V gave up 2 bases and J gave up 4 bases, with 9 bases separating them. The CDR3 region is CASSEIATYEQYF. In DNA form, the CDR3 reads TGTGCCAGCAGTGAAATAGCAACTTACGAGCAGTACTTC.

This clone was recorded once. V usage is TRBV7-9 and J usage is TRBJ1-5, with D hard to call. CDR1 and CDR2 from the germline V gene are SEHNR and FQNEAQ (reference sequence). The CDR3 totals 14 residues. Trimming pared 5 bases from V and 0 bases from J, leaving 8 bases between. CDR3 residues: CASSHDASNQPQHF. Here the CDR3 DNA reads TGTGCCAGCAGCCATGACGCTAGCAATCAGCCCCAGCATTTT.

The chain recombines TRBV5-1 with TRBJ2-1; 9 bases fit TRBD2. The junction had 13 bases not matched to a gene; V was cut back by 4 bases and J by 5 bases. Germline assignment: CDR1 SGHRS and CDR2 YFSETQ. CDR3 size: 17 residues. This CDR3 is CASSPRRWTSADNEQFF. CDR3 bases: TGCGCCAGCAGCCCCCGCCGGTGGACTAGCGCCGACAATGAGCAGTTCTTC.

The V and J genes are TRBV7-2 and TRBJ2-7, with 12 bases aligning to TRBD1. V trimming: 4 bases; J trimming: 3 bases; junction bases outside the gene matches: 4. CDR1 and CDR2 (germline): SGHTA, FQGNSA. This CDR3 comprises 15 residues. The DNA for the CDR3 is TGTGCCAGCAGCTCTGGGACAGGGGGCTTCTACGAGCAGTACTTC. It codes for CASSSGTGGFYEQYF. Filled out from reference TRBV7-2 and TRBJ2-7, the complete variable domain reads GAGVSQSPSNKVTEKGKDVELRCDPISGHTALYWYRQSLGQGLEFLIYFQGNSAPDKSGLPSDRFSAERTGGSVSTLTIQRTQQEDSAVYLCASSSGTGGFYEQYFGPGTRLTVT.

The V call is TRBV6-4, the J call TRBJ2-3, with TRBD2 identical over 10 bases. The germline gives CDR1 MRHNA, CDR2 SNTAGT. V lost 6 bases and J lost 1; bases outside the gene matches: 13. This CDR3 has 18 residues. CDR3 region: CASSRTSGPQTRTDTQYF. Here the CDR3 DNA reads TGTGCCAGCAGCCGGACTAGCGGTCCTCAAACTCGCACAGATACGCAGTATTTT.

The rearrangement joins TRBV7-9 to TRBJ1-1, with TRBD1 matching 7 bases. Trimming took 0 bases from V and 4 from J; bases not matched to a gene: 14. This CDR3 has 18 residues. Germline V gene data show CDR1 as SEHNR and CDR2 as FQNEAQ (reference sequence). The CDR3 DNA sequence: TGTGCCAGCAGCTTAGCGCCCCTGACAGGGCACCAAGGCACTGAAGCTTTCTTT. Amino acid sequence: CASSLAPLTGHQGTEAFF.

The V and J genes are TRBV2 and TRBJ1-4; D is perhaps TRBD1 (6 bases). The length of the CDR3 is 18 residues. CDR1 is SNHLY, CDR2 FYNNEI, per germline. Trimming took off 2 bases at V and 0 bases at J, with 16 bases between the two ends. As DNA, the CDR3 is TGTGCCAGCAGTGAATCGGGGGGGCCCTTTGCAACTAATGAAAAACTGTTTTTT. This gives the protein CASSESGGPFATNEKLFF.

The chain recombines TRBV7-6 with TRBJ2-3; 13 bases line up with TRBD2. CDR1 and CDR2 (germline): SGHVS, FNYEAQ. With 1 base clipped from V and 3 bases from J, the junction kept 10 bases outside the gene matches. The CDR3 loop spans 19 amino acids. The CDR3 nucleotides read TGTGCCAGCAGCTTAGAAGCGGTTGGACTAGCGGGAGTTACAGATACGCAGTATTTT. This encodes CASSLEAVGLAGVTDTQYF.

The rearrangement joins TRBV15 to TRBJ1-1, with TRBD1 matching 7 bases. With V trimmed by 0 bases and J by 6 bases, 4 bases remained unmatched. Germline V gene lookup returns CDR1 LNHNV and CDR2 YYDKDF (reference sequence). This CDR3 is built from 14 residues. In DNA, the CDR3 is TGTGCCACCAGCAGAGACAGGGGGTTGGCTGAAGCTTTCTTT. Translation: CATSRDRGLAEAFF.

V gene TRBV6-5 combines with J gene TRBJ2-1; D unresolved. Trimming stripped 6 bases from V and 7 bases from J, with 13 bases between. Germline-derived CDR1 and CDR2 are MNHEY and SVGAGI. The CDR3 length is 13 residues. The CDR3 reads CASSSAPDNEQFF. The CDR3 DNA is TGTGCCAGCAGCTCGGCCCCCGATAATGAGCAGTTCTTC.

This clone was counted many times. This rearrangement joins TRBV5-4 to TRBJ2-3; TRBD2 matches 11 bases. Germline V gene data show CDR1 as SGHNT and CDR2 as YYREEE (reference sequence). CDR3 length: 17 residues. V was clipped by 3 bases and J by 4 bases; unmatched bases: 10. The DNA for the CDR3 is TGTGCCAGCAGCTCATTACTAGCGGGAGAAGGTGCAGATACGCAGTATTTT. It translates to CASSSLLAGEGADTQYF.

This clone was seen a single time. The chain joins TRBV29-1 to TRBJ2-5; no clear D gene. The CDR3 length is 13 residues. V was pared by 4 bases and J by 1 base, with 10 bases between. CDR1 is SQVTM, CDR2 ANQGSEA, per germline. This CDR3 reads CSVVPAPQETQYF. The CDR3 DNA sequence: TGCAGCGTTGTGCCTGCACCCCAAGAGACCCAGTACTTC.